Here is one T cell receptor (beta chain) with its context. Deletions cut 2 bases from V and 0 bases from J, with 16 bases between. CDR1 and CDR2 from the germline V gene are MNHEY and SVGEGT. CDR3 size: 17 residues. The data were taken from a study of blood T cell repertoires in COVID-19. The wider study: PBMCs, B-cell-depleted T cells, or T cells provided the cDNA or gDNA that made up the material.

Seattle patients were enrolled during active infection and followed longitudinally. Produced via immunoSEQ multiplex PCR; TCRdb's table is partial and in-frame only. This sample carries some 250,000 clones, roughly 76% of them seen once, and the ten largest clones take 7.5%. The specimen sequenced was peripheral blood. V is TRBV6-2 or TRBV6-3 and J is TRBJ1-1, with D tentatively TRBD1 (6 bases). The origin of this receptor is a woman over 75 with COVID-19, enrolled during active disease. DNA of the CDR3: TGTGCCAGCAGTTACCATCGGACAGACCTGATGAACACTGAAGCTTTCTTT. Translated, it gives CASSYHRTDLMNTEAFF.